These 12 T cell receptor beta chains were sequenced from one sample in a study of blood T cell repertoires in COVID-19. Here immunoSEQ multiplex PCR was the method, and the copy in TCRdb shows in-frame clones only, minus some. This table holds under 150,000 clones, approximately 85% found once. The sequencing input was peripheral blood. These receptors were obtained from a human donor in a cohort sampled during active COVID-19.

The chain has TRBV10-1 and TRBJ2-3; 7 bases match TRBD2. V lost 0 bases to trimming and J lost 10 bases; unmatched junction nucleotides: 10. Germline V gene lookup returns CDR1 WNHNN and CDR2 SYGVQD (reference sequence). The CDR3 length is 15 residues. In nucleotides, the CDR3 is TGCGCCAGCAGTGAGTCCCCCGGCGGGAGAGCTTCGCAGTATTTT. Amino acids: CASSESPGGRASQYF.

CDR3 sequence: CASSPPLGDTEAFF. CDR3 in DNA: TGCGCCAGCAGCCCACCCCTCGGGGACACTGAAGCTTTCTTT. The chain links TRBV5-1 to TRBJ1-1; unclear D gene. The CDR3 length is 14 residues. The V end was cut by 4 bases, the J end by 3 bases, with 13 bases between. The germline V gene has CDR1 SGHRS and CDR2 YFSETQ.

This clone appeared many times. Other DNA sequences in the sample encode the same CDR3. CDR3 sequence: CASSLDRGRTDTQYF. The CDR3, as DNA: TGTGCCAGCAGCTTAGACAGGGGGAGAACAGATACGCAGTATTTT. The J gene is TRBJ2-3, the V gene TRBV7-2; 8 nucleotides line up with TRBD1. In germline, CDR1 is SGHTA, CDR2 FQGNSA. The CDR3 consists of 15 residues. Germline trimming cut 1 base from V and 3 bases from J; bases unmatched to any gene: 3.

This clone was recorded once. The chain joins TRBV13 to TRBJ2-3; TRBD2 agrees at 9 bases. The CDR3 runs to 22 residues. The ends lost 4 bases at V and 1 base at J; junction bases unmatched: 24. From germline, CDR1 is PRHDT and CDR2 FYEKMQ (reference sequence). Written as DNA, the CDR3 is TGTGCCAGCAGCTCCACCATCACTAGCGGGCCTCGCGATGATTCGGGCACAGATACGCAGTATTTT. Its translation is CASSSTITSGPRDDSGTDTQYF.

This clone was found a few times. The rearrangement links TRBV27 to TRBJ1-1; 10 nucleotides align to TRBD1. Germline CDR1 reads MNHEY; CDR2 reads SMNVEV (reference sequence). Trimming removed 5 bases from V and 4 bases from J; junction bases left unmatched: 4. This CDR3 comprises 14 residues. The CDR3 nucleotides are TGTGCCAGCAGTCGTCGGACAGGGGGCACTGAAGCTTTCTTT. It specifies CASSRRTGGTEAFF.

V and J are TRBV11-3 and TRBJ1-3, with D unclear. Germline V lookup: CDR1 SGHNT, CDR2 YENEEA. The CDR3 is made up of 14 amino acids. V lost 5 bases and J 6 bases, leaving 14 bases between the germline ends. The CDR3 nucleotides read TGTGCCAGCAGCCAGGACTCTCTGGTAAACACCATATATTTT. Residues: CASSQDSLVNTIYF. The entire variable domain, with the rest obtained from reference TRBV11-3 and TRBJ1-3, is as follows: EAGVVQSPRYKIIEKKQPVAFWCNPISGHNTLYWYLQNLGQGPELLIRYENEEAVDDSQLPKDRFSAERLKGVDSTLKIQPAELGDSAVYLCASSQDSLVNTIYFGEGSWLTVV.

The table lists this clone with a few counts. This specimen includes other DNA sequences encoding the same CDR3. This chain uses TRBV7-2 with TRBJ2-5, with 8 bases matching TRBD1. CDR1 and CDR2 from the germline V gene are SGHTA and FQGNSA. This CDR3 has 15 residues. Germline trimming cut 5 bases from V and 2 bases from J; bases unmatched to any gene: 7. The CDR3 spells CASSPDRGRQETQYF. CDR3 in DNA: TGTGCCAGCAGCCCCGACAGGGGAAGGCAAGAGACCCAGTACTTC.

The genes are TRBV30 and TRBJ2-1; TRBD2 matches at 7 bases. Losses at the gene ends were 3 bases for V and 4 bases for J; bases not matched to a gene: 6. CDR3 length equals 14 residues. CDR1 and CDR2 from the germline V gene are GTSNPN and SVGIG (reference sequence). Here the CDR3 reads CAWRTSDYYNEQFF. CDR3 coding DNA: TGTGCCTGGAGAACTAGCGACTATTACAATGAGCAGTTCTTC.

This rearrangement joins TRBV11-3 to TRBJ2-3; D perhaps matches TRBD2 (6 bases). This CDR3 region has 14 residues. V gave up 1 base and J gave up 5 bases, with 10 bases separating them. Per germline, CDR1 SGHNT and CDR2 YENEEA. CDR3 loop: CASSLGGARDTQYF. In DNA form, the CDR3 reads TGTGCCAGCAGCTTAGGCGGGGCCCGAGATACGCAGTATTTT.

Comments on this clone: The same CDR3 also results from other DNA sequences found in this sample. V is TRBV7-2 and J is TRBJ2-3, with TRBD2 matching over 9 bases. Germline CDR1 SGHTA, CDR2 FQGNSA. The CDR3 has 15 amino acids. The J segment lost 3 bases and the V segment lost 0 bases, leaving 1 base of the junction unmatched. CDR3 sequence reads: CASSLAAGGTDTQYF. In DNA form, the CDR3 reads TGTGCCAGCAGCTTAGCAGCGGGAGGAACAGATACGCAGTATTTT.

This sequence joins TRBV9 and TRBJ2-1; TRBD2 matches at 11 bases. V shed 2 bases, J shed 7 bases, and the junction held 2 bases outside the gene matches. The CDR3 is 14 residues long. CDR1 is SGDLS, CDR2 YYNGEE, per germline. In nucleotides, the CDR3 is TGTGCCAGCAGCGTCGCTAGCGGGAGGAATGAGCAGTTCTTC. Translation gives CASSVASGRNEQFF.

This chain joins TRBV2 and TRBJ2-5; TRBD2 might be the D (7 bases). The germline gives CDR1 SNHLY, CDR2 FYNNEI. Deletions cut 7 bases from V and 5 bases from J, with 14 bases between. The CDR3 has 13 amino acids. CDR3 sequence (DNA): TGTGCCAGCAACGGGGGGCAAGTGGAGACCCAGTACTTC. Its protein is CASNGGQVETQYF.